These 21 T cell receptor beta chains were sequenced from one sample in a study of control samples from healthy donors and cancer patients. Only in-frame clones appear in the TCRdb table, and some are missing; sequencing was by immunoSEQ multiplex PCR. The profile covers 150,000 to 200,000 clones, with about 94% appearing a single time and 13% to 15% taken by the ten largest. The source material was PBMCs. These receptor sequences come from a man between 60 and 75 years old with colorectal cancer.

This clone was seen once. The chain carries TRBV11-2 and TRBJ1-3; D is unclear. V was cut by 1 base and J by 4 bases, with 5 bases left in between. Germline assignment: CDR1 SGHAT and CDR2 FQNNGV. CDR3 size: 13 residues. The CDR3 loop reads CASSLVQGNTIYF. In DNA, the CDR3 is TGTGCCAGCAGCTTAGTTCAGGGAAACACCATATATTTT.

V gene TRBV9 combines with J gene TRBJ1-4, with D hard to call. The germline CDR1 and CDR2 sequences are SGDLS and YYNGEE. The CDR3 totals 14 residues. Trimming removed 0 bases from V and 8 bases from J, with 11 bases in between. This CDR3 is CASSVGSEWEKLFF. The DNA for the CDR3 is TGTGCCAGCAGCGTAGGTTCGGAATGGGAAAAACTGTTTTTT.

The genes are TRBV21-1 and TRBJ1-1. TRBV21-1 is noted as a pseudogene. The length of the CDR3 is 13 residues. The CDR3, as DNA: TGTGCCAGCATGGGGGTACGGAACACTGAAGCTTTCTTT. Its translation is CASMGVRNTEAFF.

The rearrangement links TRBV6-2 or TRBV6-3 to TRBJ2-3; 7 bases are a match to TRBD2. The CDR3 is 15 residues long. V dropped 2 bases and J dropped 0; count of bases not matched to a gene: 2. The V gene's germline CDR1 is MNHEY and CDR2 SVGEGT. DNA of the CDR3: TGTGCCAGCAGTTACGGGGGGGAAAGCACAGATACGCAGTATTTT. It is translated as CASSYGGESTDTQYF.

This rearrangement joins TRBV4-3 to TRBJ2-5, with 9 nucleotides matching TRBD2. The germline V gene encodes CDR1 LGHNA and CDR2 YSLEER. V lost 0 bases to trimming and J lost 5 bases; unmatched junction nucleotides: 7. CDR3 length: 16 residues. The CDR3 DNA is TGCGCCAGCAGCCAAGAGTCGCGGGGGGGCCGTGAGACCCAGTACTTC. This codes for CASSQESRGGRETQYF.

This chain joins TRBV6-6 and TRBJ1-4, with D maybe TRBD1 (6 bases). Trimming left V 6 bases short and J 3 bases short, with 14 bases between. Germline V gives CDR1 MNHNY, CDR2 SVGAGI (reference sequence). This CDR3 comprises 15 residues. CDR3 protein: CASRGTYSSNEKLFF. The CDR3 nucleotides are TGTGCCAGCAGGGGGACATATAGTTCTAATGAAAAACTGTTTTTT.

This chain uses TRBV10-3 with TRBJ1-2; D not certain. The germline CDR1 and CDR2 sequences are ENHRY and SYGVKD. Trimming removed 2 bases from V and 8 bases from J, with 21 bases in between. The CDR3 consists of 16 residues. The CDR3 nucleotides are TGTGCCATCAGTGAGCCTCTTTTACAGCCGGGCTCCGGCTACACCTTC. It codes for CAISEPLLQPGSGYTF.

The rearrangement joins TRBV5-1 to TRBJ2-5, with TRBD1 matching 9 bases. Germline-derived CDR1 and CDR2 are SGHRS and YFSETQ. The length of the CDR3 is 15 residues. V was clipped by 4 bases and J by 1 base; unmatched bases: 5. Written as DNA, the CDR3 is TGCGCCAGCAGCACGCCGGGACAGGGCCAAGAGACCCAGTACTTC. Amino acid sequence: CASSTPGQGQETQYF.

This clone came up once. The chain combines TRBV29-1 with TRBJ2-5; D gene uncertain. The CDR3 runs 12 residues. Germline V lookup: CDR1 SQVTM, CDR2 ANQGSEA. V shed 3 bases and J shed 1 base, with 6 bases lying between them. The CDR3 DNA reads TGCAGCGTTGATAACGGCCAAGAGACCCAGTACTTC. Its protein product is CSVDNGQETQYF.

The rearrangement uses TRBV5-4 and TRBJ2-7, with a tentative D call TRBD2 (6 bases). The V gene lost 9 bases and the J gene lost 2 bases, with 18 bases spanning the gap. The CDR3 consists of 14 residues. Per the germline V gene, CDR1 is SGHNT and CDR2 is YYREEE (reference sequence). The chain's CDR3 is CATAESWGAYEQYF. In DNA, the CDR3 is TGTGCCACAGCCGAATCCTGGGGGGCCTACGAGCAGTACTTC.

This chain links TRBV4-2 with TRBJ2-7; 10 bases fit TRBD1. V lost 0 bases to trimming and J lost 5 bases; unmatched junction nucleotides: 4. CDR1 and CDR2 from the germline V gene are LGHNA and YNFKEQ. This CDR3 is built from 15 residues. In DNA form, the CDR3 reads TGTGCCAGCAGCCAAGACGTGGGGACAGGGGACGAGCAGTACTTC. Its translation: CASSQDVGTGDEQYF.

The V gene is TRBV18, the J gene TRBJ1-2, with D possibly being TRBD1 (5 bases). CDR1 is KGHSH and CDR2 is LQKENI in the germline V gene. This CDR3 has 14 amino acids. Trimming shortened V by 1 base and J by 9 bases, and 15 bases separated the two germline ends. CDR3 protein: CASSPQSKGPRYTF. The CDR3 DNA reads as TGTGCCAGCTCACCACAAAGTAAGGGGCCGCGCTACACCTTC.

The chain is built from TRBV6-6 and TRBJ1-4; 7 bases are a match to TRBD1. Germline V gives CDR1 MNHNY, CDR2 SVGAGI (reference sequence). With 4 bases clipped from V and 8 bases from J, the junction kept 4 bases outside the gene matches. The CDR3 loop spans 13 amino acids. The CDR3 sequence: CASSSPTGEKLFF. As DNA, the CDR3 is TGTGCCAGCAGTTCCCCGACAGGGGAAAAACTGTTTTTT.

DNA of the CDR3: TGTGCCAGCAGTCCCAGGGCAGGGGTCGGCTATGGCTACACCTTC. It encodes CASSPRAGVGYGYTF. J is TRBJ1-2 and V is TRBV27, with D perhaps TRBD1 (6 bases). CDR1 and CDR2 from the germline V gene are MNHEY and SMNVEV (reference sequence). Trimming took 5 bases from V and 4 from J, leaving 17 bases between them. The CDR3 is 15 residues long.

V and J are TRBV5-1 and TRBJ2-3, with 14 positions matching TRBD2. Looked up from germline, CDR1 is SGHRS and CDR2 is YFSETQ. After removal of 1 base from V and 6 bases from J, the junction contained 7 bases not matched to a gene. The CDR3 consists of 17 residues. CDR3 in DNA: TGCGCCAGCAGCTTGTTGACTAGCGGGGGGGTTGCGGATACGCAGTATTTT. Protein: CASSLLTSGGVADTQYF.

This clone was counted a single time. V is TRBV5-1 and J is TRBJ1-5; D may be TRBD1 (6 bases). Trimming left V 0 bases short and J 4 bases short, with 8 bases between. The CDR3 runs to 14 residues. Germline V CDR1 and CDR2: SGHRS, YFSETQ. In nucleotides, the CDR3 is TGCGCCAGCAGCTTGGGACAGGAAAATCAGCCCCAGCATTTT. Amino acids: CASSLGQENQPQHF.

The chain is built from TRBV29-1 and TRBJ2-1, with D perhaps matching TRBD2 (6 bases). The CDR3 loop spans 10 amino acids. Germline V CDR1 and CDR2: SQVTM, ANQGSEA. The V gene lost 3 bases and the J gene lost 15 bases, with 12 bases spanning the gap. CDR3: CSVDGGLMFF. DNA of the CDR3: TGCAGCGTTGATGGAGGGTTGATGTTCTTC.

This chain links TRBV6-6 with TRBJ2-2; a possible D gene is TRBD1 (5 bases). V lost 2 bases to trimming and J lost 2 bases, with 12 bases between them. The germline CDR1 and CDR2 sequences are MNHNY and SVGAGI (reference sequence). This CDR3 is built from 16 residues. In DNA form, the CDR3 reads TGTGCCAGCAGTTACCCCGCACAGGTCAACACCGGGGAGCTGTTTTTT. Its protein is CASSYPAQVNTGELFF.

This chain uses TRBV24-1 with TRBJ2-5; D gene unclear. The CDR3 loop spans 14 amino acids. CDR1 is KGHDR, CDR2 SFDVKD, per germline. Trimming left V 4 bases short and J 3 bases short, with 11 bases between. The CDR3 DNA sequence: TGTGCCACCAGTGACCCTACCTCTGAAGAGACCCAGTACTTC. This translates into CATSDPTSEETQYF.

The chain recombines TRBV11-2 with TRBJ2-5, with TRBD2 identical over 12 bases. From germline, CDR1 is SGHAT and CDR2 FQNNGV. Unmatched junction bases numbered 8, after V lost 4 bases and J lost 2 bases. The CDR3 covers 17 residues. CDR3: CASSSLAGGPSQETQYF. The CDR3 nucleotides read TGTGCCAGCAGCTCCCTAGCGGGGGGGCCTTCTCAAGAGACCCAGTACTTC. Supplemented by reference TRBV11-2 and TRBJ2-5, the full variable domain reads EAGVAQSPRYKIIEKRQSVAFWCNPISGHATLYWYQQILGQGPKLLIQFQNNGVVDDSQLPKDRFSAERLKGVDSTLKIQPAKLEDSAVYLCASSSLAGGPSQETQYFGPGTRLLVL.

The CDR3 region has the DNA TGTGCCAGCAGTTACGACGGCCAGGCGGTTGGCTACACCTTC. Protein: CASSYDGQAVGYTF. This chain connects TRBV6-6 to TRBJ1-2; D is uncertain. The CDR3 sequence is 14 residues long. Trimming removed 2 bases from V and 7 bases from J, with 14 bases in between. Germline values: CDR1 MNHNY, CDR2 SVGAGI (reference sequence).